These T cell receptor beta chains were read from a single sample in a study of a mutant IDH1 vaccine in newly diagnosed glioma. Produced via immunoSEQ multiplex PCR; TCRdb's table is partial and in-frame only. The sample has over 55,000 clones, about 81% seen once; the top ten hold approximately 8.2%. No antigen has been identified for these receptors. The sample here was PBMCs, taken from a glioma patient whose treatment included an IDH1 peptide vaccine. These receptors all stem from a middle-aged woman with glioma. Some clones in this sample may be carry-over from other donors' samples. CDR3s include the opening cysteine and the closing phenylalanine or tryptophan. D genes are given only for firm matches. Part of the rows lack a size; the others show once, few, many or a class for expanded clones.

clone_size d_call j_call cdr3_length v_call cdr3_nt cdr3_aa
. . TRBJ1-4 14 TRBV6-5 TGTGCCAGCAGTTACAGGGGGGGTAACGAAAAACTGTTTTTT CASSYRGGNEKLFF
. TRBD1 TRBJ2-4 17 TRBV4-3 TGCGCCAGCAGCCAGACAGGGGGAGTGGGAGCCAAAAACATTCAGTACTTC CASSQTGGVGAKNIQYF
. TRBD1 TRBJ2-1 16 TRBV15 TGTGCCACCAGCGAAGACCCCGGGACAGTTTACAATGAGCAGTTCTTC CATSEDPGTVYNEQFF
. . TRBJ2-3 11 TRBV5-6 TGTGCCAGCAGCTTAGGCCAGTCAAAGTATTTT CASSLGQSKYF
few . TRBJ2-5 13 TRBV2 TGTGCCAGCACCAAGGGGGTTGCAGAGACCCAGTACTTC CASTKGVAETQYF
medium-sized . TRBJ1-4 15 TRBV2 TGTGCCAGCAGTGAGAACAGAGAGGTCGGTGAAAAACTGTTTTTT CASSENREVGEKLFF
. . TRBJ1-4 19 TRBV5-6 TGTGCCAGCAGCTTTGGCCCGGTCGAGGGGGGGTCAACTAATGAAAAACTGTTTTTT CASSFGPVEGGSTNEKLFF
. TRBD1 TRBJ1-3 14 TRBV19 TGTGCCAGTAGTCTCAGGGGGCCTGGAAACACCATATATTTT CASSLRGPGNTIYF
. . TRBJ2-5 15 TRBV5-1 TGCGCCAGCAGCTTGGCGGGCTTAGGGCAAGAGACCCAGTACTTC CASSLAGLGQETQYF
. TRBD2 TRBJ2-1 13 TRBV19 TGTGCCAGTAGCCCCGGACTAGCGGGGAGCGGGTTCTTC CASSPGLAGSGFF
. . TRBJ2-3 14 TRBV7-9 TGTGCCAGCAGCCCCCAGAAGGAGACAGATACGCAGTATTTT CASSPQKETDTQYF
few . TRBJ1-1 14 TRBV14 TGTGCCAGCAGCCACCTCGATGTGGGCACTGAAGCTTTCTTT CASSHLDVGTEAFF
few TRBD1 TRBJ2-1 13 TRBV25-1 TGTGCCAGCAGTGAGACGGACAGGGGGAAGCAGTTCTTC CASSETDRGKQFF
once . TRBJ2-5 16 TRBV5-1 TGCGCCAGCAGCCACACTAAAAACAGGAGGGCAGAGACCCAGTACTTC CASSHTKNRRAETQYF
. . TRBJ1-2 13 TRBV9 TGTGCCAGCAGCGTAACGGAGAACTATGGCTACACCTTC CASSVTENYGYTF
. TRBD1 TRBJ1-5 16 TRBV5-6 TGTGCCAGCAGCTCCGGGACAGGGGGAAGCAATCAGCCCCAGCATTTT CASSSGTGGSNQPQHF
. . TRBJ1-1 13 TRBV11-2 TGTGCCAGCAGCTTAACGGGGTGGTCTGAAGCTTTCTTT CASSLTGWSEAFF
few . TRBJ2-3 15 TRBV7-9 TGTGCCAGCAGCCCTGGGGGGGCCGGCACAGATACGCAGTATTTT CASSPGGAGTDTQYF
. . TRBJ1-4 14 TRBV6-5 TGTGCCAGCACCCAAGGAGGGGGGGGAGAAAAACTGTTTTTT CASTQGGGGEKLFF